Listed here are 27 T cell receptor beta chains from one sample, sequenced in a study of blood T cells in healthy people across ages. Combining a sample-barcoded 5' primer with a J-beta primer mix, a second PCR ran for roughly 7 to 12 cycles. TCRdb itself ran the 5' RACE reads through MiXCR, one entry per CDR3 protein. This sample has 600,000 to 650,000 distinct CDR3 sequences, with around three fifths found just once. The sample taken for sequencing was blood. These receptors all come from a man aged 55 to 69 in good health.

This clonotype was recorded at least ten times. The V call is TRBV7-7, the J call TRBJ2-3, with D possibly being TRBD1 (6 bases). V was cut by 5 bases and J by 4 bases, with 13 bases left in between. Germline CDR1 and CDR2: SSHAT and FNYEAQ (reference sequence). CDR3 length equals 14 residues. In DNA, the CDR3 is TGTGCCAGCAGCCCTTCCCCAGGGGCAGATACGCAGTATTTT. Protein product: CASSPSPGADTQYF.

The gene calls are TRBV16 and TRBJ1-2; the D is unclear. Looked up from germline, CDR1 is KGHSY and CDR2 is FQNENV. The V end lost 0 bases, the J end lost 7 bases, and 9 bases lay between the germline ends. The CDR3 contains 13 residues. CDR3 residues: CASSQSGERGYTF. The CDR3 DNA is TGTGCCAGCAGCCAATCCGGGGAACGTGGCTACACCTTC.

This clonotype was counted a single time. V gene TRBV19 combines with J gene TRBJ1-2, with a tentative D call TRBD1 (5 bases). The CDR3 is 16 residues long. Germline CDR1 LNHDA, CDR2 SQIVND (reference sequence). With 0 bases removed from V and 4 bases from J, the gap between germline ends came to 15 bases. CDR3 loop: CASSIDRAGSIYGYTF. The CDR3 DNA sequence: TGTGCCAGTAGTATAGATCGTGCAGGGAGCATCTATGGCTACACCTTC.

The V call is TRBV7-6, the J call TRBJ2-5; the D gene is possibly TRBD2 (7 bases). The CDR3 loop spans 15 amino acids. With 1 base removed from V and 5 bases from J, the gap between germline ends came to 14 bases. Germline V gives CDR1 SGHVS, CDR2 FNYEAQ. As DNA, the CDR3 is TGTGCCAGCAGCTTAGTGGGGGGGCCTGGGGAGACCCAGTACTTC. This gives the protein CASSLVGGPGETQYF. Supplemented by reference TRBV7-6 and TRBJ2-5, the full variable domain reads GAGVSQSPRYKVTKRGQDVALRCDPISGHVSLYWYRQALGQGPEFLTYFNYEAQQDKSGLPNDRFSAERPEGSISTLTIQRTEQRDSAMYRCASSLVGGPGETQYFGPGTRLLVL.

This clonotype showed up just once. The chain combines TRBV6-1 with TRBJ1-2; perhaps TRBD1 as D (5 bases). The germline V and J ends were trimmed by 10 bases and 2 bases, with 14 bases remaining between them. The CDR3 spans 13 residues. CDR1 and CDR2 (germline): MNHNS, SASEGT. The CDR3 region has the DNA TGTGCCACCTTCGGGACCACGAACTATGGCTACACCTTC. Protein: CATFGTTNYGYTF.

CDR3 sequence (DNA): TGTGCCAGCAGGGCGGTAGGGTCCATCTATGGCTACACCTTC. It yields the protein CASRAVGSIYGYTF. The V gene is TRBV2, the J gene TRBJ1-2; D unresolved. Germline V CDR1 and CDR2: SNHLY, FYNNEI. The CDR3 contains 14 residues. V dropped 6 bases and J dropped 4 bases, with 15 bases sitting between them.

The gene calls are TRBV27 and TRBJ1-2, with 9 bases identical to TRBD1. CDR3 length equals 14 residues. CDR1 is MNHEY, CDR2 SMNVEV, per germline (reference sequence). J lost 4 bases, V lost 6 bases, and 6 bases had no gene match. Here the CDR3 reads CASRTGGSLYGYTF. The CDR3 coding sequence is TGTGCCAGCAGGACAGGGGGGTCCCTCTATGGCTACACCTTC.

Written as DNA, the CDR3 is TGCAGCGCGTTGCGTTCCACGAACACTGAAGCTTTCTTT. Translating gives CSALRSTNTEAFF. The chain recombines TRBV29-1 with TRBJ1-1, with unresolved D. The CDR3 extends over 13 amino acids. Trimming stripped 7 bases from V and 1 base from J, with 13 bases between. Germline V CDR1 and CDR2: SQVTM, ANQGSEA.

A note on this clonotype: The junction and the germline gene differ at one end; a read error may be behind it. This sequence joins TRBV19 and TRBJ1-2; TRBD1 might be the D (5 bases). CDR1 is LNHDA and CDR2 is SQIVND in the germline V gene (reference sequence). The CDR3 extends over 15 amino acids. CDR3 nucleotides: TGTGTCAGTAGTCCCCGATCAGGGTTGGACTATGGCTACACCTTC. Translation: CVSSPRSGLDYGYTF. The variable domain in full, with the rest retrieved from reference TRBV19 and TRBJ1-2, is DGGITQSPKYLFRKEGQNVTLSCEQNLNHDAMYWYRQDPGQGLRLIYYSQIVNDFQKGDIAEGYSVSREKKESFPLTVTSAQKNPTAFYLCVSSPRSGLDYGYTFGSGTRLTVV.

The chain employs TRBV10-3 and TRBJ1-6; D is possibly TRBD1 (6 bases). Trimming shortened V by 4 bases and J by 7 bases, and 17 bases separated the two germline ends. The V gene's germline CDR1 is ENHRY and CDR2 SYGVKD. CDR3 length equals 16 residues. CDR3 bases: TGTGCCATCAGTGGAAAGCAGGGGACAAACAATTCACCCCTCCACTTT. This gives the protein CAISGKQGTNNSPLHF.

This chain links TRBV5-1 with TRBJ1-1; tentative D call: TRBD1 (6 bases). The ends were cut back, 4 bases at V and 6 bases at J, with 13 bases in the middle. This CDR3 contains 13 residues. Germline CDR1 reads SGHRS; CDR2 reads YFSETQ. The CDR3 DNA is TGCGCCAGCAGCGAGGGGGTAAGCCCTGAAGCTTTCTTT. Translation gives CASSEGVSPEAFF.

This chain uses TRBV20-1 with TRBJ2-6; 7 bases fit TRBD1. This CDR3 region has 13 residues. CDR1 is DFQATT, CDR2 SNEGSKA, per germline (reference sequence). After removal of 4 bases from V and 7 bases from J, the junction contained 4 bases not matched to a gene. CDR3 bases: TGCAGTGCTATTCCAGGGGGAGCCAACGTCCTGACTTTC. Encoded protein: CSAIPGGANVLTF.

This chain connects TRBV7-2 to TRBJ2-1, with a tentative D call TRBD2 (7 bases). CDR3 length equals 17 residues. Deletions cut 1 base from V and 3 bases from J, with 16 bases between. Germline values: CDR1 SGHTA, CDR2 FQGNSA. CDR3 DNA: TGTGCCAGCAGCTTAGGACCGGGGGGCGCCGACTACAATGAGCAGTTCTTC. Protein: CASSLGPGGADYNEQFF.

This chain links TRBV3-1 with TRBJ1-2, with D unresolved. Trimming pared 1 base from V and 4 bases from J, leaving 10 bases between. This CDR3 is built from 14 residues. From germline, CDR1 is LGHDT and CDR2 YNNKEL (reference sequence). CDR3 loop: CASSQATAVYGYTF. The CDR3 DNA reads TGTGCCAGCAGCCAAGCTACAGCGGTCTATGGCTACACCTTC.

V and J are TRBV20-1 and TRBJ2-7, with D perhaps TRBD1 (6 bases). CDR3 length equals 14 residues. Per the germline V gene, CDR1 is DFQATT and CDR2 is SNEGSKA (reference sequence). Trimming took off 3 bases at V and 0 bases at J, with 12 bases between the two ends. The CDR3 region is CSASTGTTSYEQYF. CDR3 in DNA: TGCAGTGCTAGTACCGGGACAACCTCCTACGAGCAGTACTTC.

This clonotype was counted between two and nine times. V usage is TRBV7-2 and J usage is TRBJ1-1; 10 nucleotides align to TRBD1. Unmatched junction bases numbered 9, after V lost 2 bases and J lost 6 bases. Per germline, CDR1 SGHTA and CDR2 FQGNSA. CDR3 length: 16 amino acids. The CDR3 protein is CASSLTQGQGRSEAFF. Written as DNA, the CDR3 is TGTGCCAGCAGCTTAACCCAGGGACAGGGGCGTTCTGAAGCTTTCTTT.

This clonotype was found a few times. The chain links TRBV4-2 to TRBJ2-6; 7 bases map to TRBD1. Germline CDR1 reads LGHNA; CDR2 reads YNFKEQ. The CDR3 contains 19 residues. Trimming removed 0 bases from V and 1 base from J; junction bases left unmatched: 9. In DNA form, the CDR3 reads TGTGCCAGCAGCCAAGATTGGCACAGGGGCTCTTCTGGGGCCAACGTCCTGACTTTC. Protein product: CASSQDWHRGSSGANVLTF.

The J gene is TRBJ2-5, the V gene TRBV20-1, with D tentatively TRBD2 (5 bases). This CDR3 has 13 amino acids. The germline V gene has CDR1 DFQATT and CDR2 SNEGSKA (reference sequence). V was shortened by 6 bases and J by 1 base, with 12 bases between the two germline ends. For the CDR3, the DNA is TGCAGTGCCTCTGGCGGGCGCCAAGAGACCCAGTACTTC. Amino acids: CSASGGRQETQYF.

The chain couples TRBV9 to TRBJ1-1, with a possible D match to TRBD1 (5 bases). Germline V gives CDR1 SGDLS, CDR2 YYNGEE. V shed 0 bases and J shed 0 bases, with 12 bases lying between them. The CDR3 covers 16 residues. CDR3 protein: CASSVGPDNLNTEAFF. For the CDR3, the DNA is TGTGCCAGCAGCGTAGGCCCGGACAATCTGAACACTGAAGCTTTCTTT.

V and J are TRBV9 and TRBJ2-5; 8 bases are shared with TRBD2. The CDR3 is 17 amino acids. With V trimmed by 4 bases and J by 3 bases, 14 bases remained unmatched. Germline V gives CDR1 SGDLS, CDR2 YYNGEE. In DNA, the CDR3 is TGTGCCAGCAGCCCTGGCGCGGGGCAAGCGGGGGAAGAGACCCAGTACTTC. Its protein is CASSPGAGQAGEETQYF.

The chain is built from TRBV20-1 and TRBJ2-5; D is uncertain. V was clipped by 0 bases and J by 3 bases, with 11 bases between them. The germline CDR1 and CDR2 sequences are DFQATT and SNEGSKA (reference sequence). CDR3 size: 14 residues. CDR3 DNA: TGCAGTGCTAGAGATATGGTTAGTGAAGAGACCCAGTACTTC. Amino acid sequence: CSARDMVSEETQYF.

This chain connects TRBV6-1 to TRBJ2-7; tentatively, D is TRBD1 (6 bases). Germline CDR1 MNHNS, CDR2 SASEGT. This CDR3 has 12 residues. CDR3 protein: CAIRDTGYEQYF. CDR3 DNA sequence: TGTGCGATCAGGGACACGGGCTACGAGCAGTACTTC.

The J gene is TRBJ1-2, the V gene TRBV3-1; D is unclear. This CDR3 is 12 amino acids long. Trimming pared 10 bases from V and 1 base from J, leaving 10 bases between. Germline-derived CDR1 and CDR2 are LGHDT and YNNKEL (reference sequence). The CDR3 coding sequence is TGTGCCACGGCGACACTTAACTATGGCTACACCTTC. Its translation: CATATLNYGYTF.

This clonotype turned up a few times. J is TRBJ2-2 and V is TRBV5-6; 7 nucleotides align to TRBD1. The CDR3 covers 14 residues. V was clipped by 7 bases and J by 6 bases; unmatched bases: 9. Germline assignment: CDR1 SGHDT and CDR2 YYEEEE. The CDR3 region has the DNA TGTGCCAGCTCGATGACAGGGCTCGCCGGGGAGCTGTTTTTT. Encoded protein: CASSMTGLAGELFF.

The rearrangement joins TRBV5-1 to TRBJ2-5; D uncertain. The ends were cut back, 4 bases at V and 2 bases at J, with 9 bases in the middle. Germline CDR1 and CDR2: SGHRS and YFSETQ. The CDR3 consists of 13 residues. The CDR3 region has the DNA TGCGCCAGCAGCCAACTACTTCAAGAGACCCAGTACTTC. As protein: CASSQLLQETQYF. The complete variable domain, with remaining parts taken from reference TRBV5-1 and TRBJ2-5, reads KAGVTQTPRYLIKTRGQQVTLSCSPISGHRSVSWYQQTPGQGLQFLFEYFSETQRNKGNFPGRFSGRQFSNSRSEMNVSTLELGDSALYLCASSQLLQETQYFGPGTRLLVL.

V gene TRBV20-1 combines with J gene TRBJ1-2; the match to TRBD1 covers 7 bases. Germline V CDR1 and CDR2: DFQATT, SNEGSKA (reference sequence). After removal of 5 bases from V and 2 bases from J, the junction contained 5 bases not matched to a gene. The CDR3 runs 13 residues. The CDR3 loop reads CSASLQGNYGYTF. The CDR3 DNA reads as TGCAGTGCTTCCTTACAGGGGAACTATGGCTACACCTTC.

This clonotype came up many times. This sequence joins TRBV5-1 and TRBJ2-6; D unclear. Germline V lookup: CDR1 SGHRS, CDR2 YFSETQ. The CDR3 spans 15 residues. The V and J ends lost 4 bases and 1 base respectively, with 9 bases between them. As DNA, the CDR3 is TGCGCCAGCAGCGGTGCTTCTTCTGGGGCCAACGTCCTGACTTTC. The encoded protein is CASSGASSGANVLTF.